Listed below are T cell receptor beta chains from one sample, sequenced in a study of blood T cell repertoires in COVID-19. TCRdb keeps only in-frame clones here, not all; method: immunoSEQ multiplex PCR. The profile shows around 260,000 clones, 86% of them singletons. Input material: peripheral blood. These receptors were collected from a man aged 35 to 55 who had recovered from COVID-19. The CDR3 runs from the conserved cysteine through the conserved F or W. D genes are given only for firm matches. Some rows have no size entry. The others give once, few or many, or a class for an expanded clone.

v_call,d_call,clone_size,j_call,cdr3_nt,cdr3_aa
TRBV5-5,TRBD1,.,TRBJ1-5,TGTGCCAGCAGCCAACAGGGGATTGGGAATAGCAATCAGCCCCAGCATTTT,CASSQQGIGNSNQPQHF
TRBV13,TRBD2,.,TRBJ2-1,TGTGCCAGCAGCTCCTCGGACGGACTAGCGGCAAAACACAATGAGCAGTTCTTC,CASSSSDGLAAKHNEQFF
TRBV5-4,.,.,TRBJ2-5,TGTGCCAGCAGCTATGACAGCGGGGAGACCCAGTACTTC,CASSYDSGETQYF
TRBV19,.,many,TRBJ1-2,TGTGCCAGTAGTATTTCGATGGACAGTGGATACTATGGCTACACCTTC,CASSISMDSGYYGYTF
TRBV7-2,.,.,TRBJ2-1,TGTGCCAGCAGCTTACTAGCGCTCTCCTACAATGAGCAGTTCTTC,CASSLLALSYNEQFF
TRBV5-1,.,.,TRBJ2-7,TGCGCCAGCAGCTTACAGAACCCCTCCTACGAGCAGTACTTC,CASSLQNPSYEQYF
TRBV4-2,.,once,TRBJ1-4,TGTGCCAGCAGCCGGAGGGCATTCAATGAAAAACTGTTTTTT,CASSRRAFNEKLFF
TRBV27,TRBD1,once,TRBJ2-7,TGTGCCAGCAGTCTTCACCCACCGGGACAGTCCTACGAGCAGTACTTC,CASSLHPPGQSYEQYF
TRBV7-3,TRBD2,.,TRBJ2-3,TGTGCCAGCAGCTCGACCCGCCCCGGGACTAGCGCAGATACGCAGTATTTT,CASSSTRPGTSADTQYF
TRBV5-8,.,few,TRBJ1-1,TGTGCCAGCAGCTTGGGTGTAATTGAAGCTTTCTTT,CASSLGVIEAFF
TRBV6-5,TRBD1,.,TRBJ1-1,TGTGCCATCATTCTTAGGGGGTACAGGGGTGAAGCTTTCTTT,CAIILRGYRGEAFF
TRBV5-4,TRBD1,once,TRBJ1-6,TGTGCCAGCAGCTTGGGACAGGGGGTCTCCCTCCACTTT,CASSLGQGVSLHF
TRBV30,TRBD2,once,TRBJ2-6,TGTGCCTGGAGCGGGCCCGGACGAGCGGGAGGCAACTCTGGGGCCAACGTCCTGACTTTC,CAWSGPGRAGGNSGANVLTF
TRBV6-2/TRBV6-3,TRBD1,.,TRBJ1-2,TGTGCCAGCAGTCTAGCCGGGACAGCCTATCATGGCTACACCTTC,CASSLAGTAYHGYTF
TRBV7-6,.,.,TRBJ1-2,TGTGCCAGCAGCTTAGATGAGGCCGATGGCTACACCTTC,CASSLDEADGYTF
TRBV4-3,TRBD2,.,TRBJ2-7,TGCGCCAGCAGCCAAGATTCGGGAGGATTGGTCTACGAGCAGTACTTC,CASSQDSGGLVYEQYF
TRBV10-1,TRBD2,.,TRBJ2-2,TGCGCCAGCAGTGGACCGACTAGCGGGGGGGTGAACACCGGGGAGCTGTTTTTT,CASSGPTSGGVNTGELFF
TRBV29-1,TRBD1,.,TRBJ2-5,TGCAGCGTTGCCGCCGGGACAGGGGGTAAGACCCAGTACTTC,CSVAAGTGGKTQYF
TRBV25-1,.,.,TRBJ2-3,TGTGCCAGTGAAGGGAGGCGGGCGAATACGCAGTATTTT,CASEGRRANTQYF
TRBV6-2/TRBV6-3,TRBD2,few,TRBJ2-1,TGTGCCAGCAGTTACCCAGGACTAGCGGGAGGCAATGAGCAGTTCTTC,CASSYPGLAGGNEQFF
TRBV5-5,.,.,TRBJ2-5,TGTGCCAGCAGCCTGGGGGGCAGAGAGACCCAGTACTTC,CASSLGGRETQYF
TRBV12-5,TRBD2,.,TRBJ2-1,TGTGCTAGTGGTTGGGGGGGGTCCTACAATGAGCAGTTCTTC,CASGWGGSYNEQFF
TRBV27,.,.,TRBJ2-1,TGTGCCAGCAGTTTTGGGCTAGCGATACTCAATGAGCAGTTCTTC,CASSFGLAILNEQFF
TRBV5-1,.,.,TRBJ2-7,TGCGCCAGCAGCTCTCGACAGGCACAAGCCTACGAGCAGTACTTC,CASSSRQAQAYEQYF
TRBV18,.,.,TRBJ2-7,TGTGCCAGCTCACCCTACGGGACACCCTACGAGCAGTACTTC,CASSPYGTPYEQYF
TRBV19,.,.,TRBJ1-5,TGTGCCAGTAGTATACTCAGGGGCAATCAGCCCCAGCATTTT,CASSILRGNQPQHF